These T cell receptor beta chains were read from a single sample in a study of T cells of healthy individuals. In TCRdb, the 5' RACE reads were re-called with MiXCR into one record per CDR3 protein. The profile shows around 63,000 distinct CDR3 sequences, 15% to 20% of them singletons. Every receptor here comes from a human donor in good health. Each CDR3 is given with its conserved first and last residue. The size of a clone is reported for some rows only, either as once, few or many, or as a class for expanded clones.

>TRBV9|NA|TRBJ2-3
CASSVEWGNENTQYF
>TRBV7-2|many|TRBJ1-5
CASSLLGAQRQPQHF
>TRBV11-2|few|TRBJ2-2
CASSTWTSSWTGELFF
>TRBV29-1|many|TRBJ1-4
CSVEGAGELFF
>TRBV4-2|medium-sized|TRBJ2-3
CASSQPVDGSGDTDTQYF
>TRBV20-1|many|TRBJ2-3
CSARPDGRATDTQYF
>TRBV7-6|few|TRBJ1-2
CASSWDRGPGNYGYNF
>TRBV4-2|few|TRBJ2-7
CASSQDRNEQYF
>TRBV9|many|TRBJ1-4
CASSVGTGSTNEKLFF
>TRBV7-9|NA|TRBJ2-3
CASSSTSGSWGTDTQYF
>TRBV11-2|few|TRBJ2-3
CASSFNPSSTDTQYF
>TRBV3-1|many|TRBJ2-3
CASSQEDRATDTQYF
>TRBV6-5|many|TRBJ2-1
CASSYPSGNPPSYNEQFF
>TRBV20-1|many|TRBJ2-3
CSARDALRLGTDTQYF
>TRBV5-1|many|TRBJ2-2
CASSLTGQGGTGELFF
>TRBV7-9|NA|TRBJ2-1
CASSTSGRGEQFF
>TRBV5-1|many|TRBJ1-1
CASSLAGTGDEAFF
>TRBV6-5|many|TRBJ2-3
CASRLLDSYTDTQYF
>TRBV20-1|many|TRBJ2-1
CSALTSGDYNEQFF
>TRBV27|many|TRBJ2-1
CASSPTGGDNEQFF
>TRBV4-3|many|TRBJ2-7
CASSHRKGEAYEQYF
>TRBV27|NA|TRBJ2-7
CASSLYMQAEGYEQYF
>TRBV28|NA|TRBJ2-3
CASRLGDGADTQYF
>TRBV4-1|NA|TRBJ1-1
CASSQVVGQGEAFF
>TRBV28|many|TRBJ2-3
CASSFSGATDTQYF
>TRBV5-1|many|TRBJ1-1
CASSFGPLRVEGTEAFF
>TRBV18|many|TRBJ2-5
CASSPQETQYF
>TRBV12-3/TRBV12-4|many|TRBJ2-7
CASSSASGGAYEQYF
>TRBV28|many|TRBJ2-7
CASSLDRGLASGYGREQYF
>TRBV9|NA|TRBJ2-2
CASSVSSGAYTGELFF
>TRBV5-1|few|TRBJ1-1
CASRGGNTEAFF
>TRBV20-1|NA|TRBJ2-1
CSATSGPYNEQFF
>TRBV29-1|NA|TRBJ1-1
CSVEYGRRGTEAFF
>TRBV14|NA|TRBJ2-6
CASSQLKGSGANVLTF
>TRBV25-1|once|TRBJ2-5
CASSDSGTGGLETQYF
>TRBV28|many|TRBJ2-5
CASSWAGRSQETQYF